Listed here are 18 T cell receptor beta chains from one sample, sequenced in a study of vaccination effects on CD4 cells after COVID-19. These receptors have no identified antigens. The protocol was immunoSEQ multiplex PCR, while the TCRdb copy is restricted to in-frame clones and leaves out a portion. The sample holds about 76,000 clones, approximately 71% seen once. Having been cultured for about 10 days, the cells underwent CD4+ T cell isolation. This specimen was CD4+ T cells from PBMCs cultured without peptide, taken before COVID-19 vaccination. Source of these receptors: a human donor who received a COVID-19 vaccine.

V gene TRBV10-3 combines with J gene TRBJ1-1; D is perhaps TRBD1 (6 bases). CDR1 is ENHRY, CDR2 SYGVKD, per germline. The CDR3 is 15 residues long. The ends were cut back, 4 bases at V and 10 bases at J, with 22 bases in the middle. The CDR3 nucleotides read TGTGCCATCAGTGTGTCTGGACAGTTAGGTGAGATAGCTTTCTTT. As protein: CAISVSGQLGEIAFF.

The rearrangement links TRBV14 to TRBJ1-2, with a possible D match to TRBD1 (6 bases). The CDR3 extends over 14 amino acids. The V gene's germline CDR1 is SGHDN and CDR2 FVKESK. V shed 4 bases and J shed 5 bases, with 14 bases lying between them. DNA of the CDR3: TGTGCCAGCAGCCCCTCAAGACAGGTTTATGGCTACACCTTC. Protein sequence: CASSPSRQVYGYTF.

This chain connects TRBV27 to TRBJ2-3; D is unclear. CDR3 length: 12 amino acids. The V end lost 5 bases, the J end lost 6 bases, and 9 bases lay between the germline ends. Germline CDR1 reads MNHEY; CDR2 reads SMNVEV (reference sequence). As DNA, the CDR3 is TGTGCCAGCAGTGCCGGGTCCGATACGCAGTATTTT. It codes for CASSAGSDTQYF.

The CDR3 region is CASSIDWSSDTQYF. The CDR3 bases are TGTGCCAGTAGTATAGACTGGTCCTCGGATACGCAGTATTTT. The chain uses TRBV19 and TRBJ2-3; D is unclear. V was clipped by 0 bases and J by 6 bases, with 10 bases between them. This CDR3 comprises 14 residues. CDR1 LNHDA and CDR2 SQIVND come from the germline V gene (reference sequence).

The rearrangement links TRBV5-1 to TRBJ2-7; 8 bases are shared with TRBD1. This CDR3 region has 14 residues. V shed 5 bases and J 2 bases; nucleotides not matched to a gene: 6. CDR1 and CDR2 (germline): SGHRS, YFSETQ. CDR3 nucleotides: TGCGCCAGCAGTACAGGGGGGATACCCTACGAGCAGTACGTC. Translating gives CASSTGGIPYEQYV.

The genes are TRBV18 and TRBJ1-2; TRBD1 is a possible D gene (5 bases). CDR3 size: 14 residues. V was pared by 3 bases and J by 5 bases, with 13 bases between. Looked up from germline, CDR1 is KGHSH and CDR2 is LQKENI. The CDR3 region is CASSPQGGDYGYTF. CDR3 in DNA: TGTGCCAGCTCACCTCAGGGAGGTGATTATGGCTACACCTTC.

The chain couples TRBV28 to TRBJ1-1, with D perhaps matching TRBD1 (5 bases). Germline CDR1 and CDR2: MDHEN and SYDVKM. The CDR3 contains 15 residues. The V and J ends lost 2 bases and 2 bases respectively, with 12 bases between them. The CDR3 region is CASSLMGPTNTEAFF. The CDR3 coding sequence is TGTGCCAGCAGTTTAATGGGACCTACTAACACTGAAGCTTTCTTT.

J is TRBJ2-5 and V is TRBV11-2; 9 nucleotides align to TRBD2. V trimming: 1 base; J trimming: 5 bases; junction bases outside the gene matches: 14. Germline assignment: CDR1 SGHAT and CDR2 FQNNGV. The CDR3 totals 18 residues. CDR3 region: CASSLGVTSGGRRETQYF. CDR3 nucleotides: TGTGCCAGCAGCTTAGGAGTGACTAGCGGCGGAAGGAGGGAGACCCAGTACTTC.

This clone was seen a few times. The identical CDR3 is also encoded by other nucleotide sequences in the sample. V and J are TRBV7-2 and TRBJ1-5, with TRBD1 as a possible D gene (5 bases). The CDR3 length is 13 residues. Germline-derived CDR1 and CDR2 are SGHTA and FQGNSA. Trimming stripped 3 bases from V and 4 bases from J, with 7 bases between. CDR3 DNA sequence: TGTGCCAGCAGCTTGACAGTAAATCAGCCCCAGCATTTT. Amino acid sequence: CASSLTVNQPQHF.

V usage is TRBV10-1 and J usage is TRBJ2-1; no reliable D call. The length of the CDR3 is 16 residues. CDR1 WNHNN and CDR2 SYGVQD come from the germline V gene (reference sequence). V was trimmed by 2 bases and J by 4 bases, leaving 15 bases between them. The CDR3 is CASSERREGLYNEQFF. The CDR3 DNA is TGCGCCAGCAGTGAGCGACGCGAAGGATTGTACAATGAGCAGTTCTTC.

This rearrangement joins TRBV21-1 to TRBJ2-7; no check of the table's D call, TRBD1, against the DNA was made. TRBV21-1 corresponds to a pseudogene. The CDR3 spans 14 residues. CDR3 loop: CARQPGVDRDEQYV. CDR3 in DNA: TGTGCCAGACAACCAGGGGTGGACCGCGACGAGCAGTACGTC.

CDR3: CASSERVTSRETQYF. The CDR3 bases are TGTGCCAGCAGTGAAAGGGTCACTAGCCGGGAGACCCAGTACTTC. The rearrangement links TRBV2 to TRBJ2-5, with D perhaps TRBD2 (6 bases). Trimming pared 2 bases from V and 5 bases from J, leaving 15 bases between. CDR3 length: 15 amino acids. Germline CDR1 and CDR2: SNHLY and FYNNEI.

The chain joins TRBV28 to TRBJ1-2; no firm D call. Germline-derived CDR1 and CDR2 are MDHEN and SYDVKM. The CDR3 spans 16 residues. V shed 4 bases and J shed 8 bases, with 23 bases lying between them. CDR3 coding DNA: TGTGCCAGCAGTTACAACCCCCCAACGACAAGTAGGGGCTACACCTTC. Translation gives CASSYNPPTTSRGYTF.

This rearrangement joins TRBV10-3 to TRBJ2-1; unclear D gene. Trimming shortened V by 5 bases and J by 8 bases, and 13 bases separated the two germline ends. Germline V lookup: CDR1 ENHRY, CDR2 SYGVKD. The CDR3 runs 13 residues. The CDR3 loop reads CAISNLIPDEQFF. CDR3 DNA sequence: TGTGCCATCAGTAACCTAATCCCCGATGAGCAGTTCTTC.

The chain recombines TRBV30 with TRBJ2-2; D gene unclear. V lost 2 bases, J lost 2 bases, and 6 bases lay in between. In germline, CDR1 is GTSNPN, CDR2 SVGIG (reference sequence). The CDR3 is 13 amino acids. CDR3 coding DNA: TGTGCCTGGAGTCATGGCAACACCGGGGAGCTGTTTTTT. Translation gives CAWSHGNTGELFF.

The rearrangement links TRBV7-3 to TRBJ1-2; 8 positions agree with TRBD1. Per the germline V gene, CDR1 is SGHTA and CDR2 is FQGTGA. The CDR3 loop spans 13 amino acids. V lost 5 bases and J lost 4; bases outside the gene matches: 3. The CDR3 region has the DNA TGTGCCAGCAGCCCAGGGACAGGCTATGGCTACACCTTC. It encodes CASSPGTGYGYTF. Filled out from reference TRBV7-3 and TRBJ1-2, the complete variable domain reads GAGVSQTPSNKVTEKGKYVELRCDPISGHTALYWYRQSLGQGPEFLIYFQGTGAADDSGLPNDRFFAVRPEGSVSTLKIQRTERGDSAVYLCASSPGTGYGYTFGSGTRLTVV.

For the CDR3, the DNA is TGTGCCTGGAATCTTGCGGGGGCAGGGCTCAAGCTAGGTACGCAGTATTTT. Protein product: CAWNLAGAGLKLGTQYF. The rearrangement uses TRBV30 and TRBJ2-3; perhaps TRBD2 as D (7 bases). In germline, CDR1 is GTSNPN, CDR2 SVGIG (reference sequence). The CDR3 is 17 amino acids. The V end lost 4 bases, the J end lost 8 bases, and 28 bases lay between the germline ends.

V is TRBV15 and J is TRBJ2-7; a weak D match, TRBD2 (5 bases). In germline, CDR1 is LNHNV, CDR2 YYDKDF (reference sequence). The CDR3 length is 12 residues. Trimming stripped 3 bases from V and 6 bases from J, with 9 bases between. The CDR3 sequence: CATSSRGGEQYV. In nucleotides, the CDR3 is TGTGCCACCAGCAGCCGAGGAGGCGAGCAGTACGTC.